This entry features one T cell receptor beta chain sequence. Germline CDR1 reads SGDLS; CDR2 reads YYNGEE. V lost 4 bases, J lost 4 bases, and 9 bases stayed unmatched. The CDR3 sequence is 15 residues long. These data belong to a study of T cells in narcolepsy. Measured with immunoSEQ multiplex PCR; TCRdb has only the in-frame clones, and not every one. The data hold around 24,000 clones, with roughly 86% observed a single time. The specimen sequenced was CD45RA- memory CD4+ T cells from PBMCs. The rearrangement links TRBV9 to TRBJ2-3; TRBD2 agrees at 7 bases. The receptor was isolated from a human donor with narcolepsy. The CDR3 reads CASSLGGSNADTQYF. Written as DNA, the CDR3 is TGTGCCAGCAGCTTGGGCGGGAGTAATGCAGATACGCAGTATTTT.